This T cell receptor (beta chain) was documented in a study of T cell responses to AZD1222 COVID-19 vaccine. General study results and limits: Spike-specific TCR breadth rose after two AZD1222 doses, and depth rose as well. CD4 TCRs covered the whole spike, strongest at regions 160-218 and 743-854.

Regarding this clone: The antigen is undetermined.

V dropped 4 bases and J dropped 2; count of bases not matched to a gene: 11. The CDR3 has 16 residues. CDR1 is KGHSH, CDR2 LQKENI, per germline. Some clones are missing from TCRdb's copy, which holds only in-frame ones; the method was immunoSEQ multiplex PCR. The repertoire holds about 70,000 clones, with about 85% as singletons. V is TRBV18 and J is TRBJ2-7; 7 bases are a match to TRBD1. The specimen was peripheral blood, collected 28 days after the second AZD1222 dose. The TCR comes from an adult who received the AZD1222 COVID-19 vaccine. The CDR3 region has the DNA TGTGCCAGCTCACGGTCCGGGACAGCGGTGCCCTACGAGCAGTACTTC. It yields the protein CASSRSGTAVPYEQYF.